The 3 T cell receptor beta chains in this list originate from one sample, sequenced in a study of T cell responses to AZD1222 COVID-19 vaccine. The data were produced by immunoSEQ multiplex PCR, yet TCRdb's version contains in-frame clones alone and is incomplete. Of about 76,000 clones listed, roughly 80% were seen once; the top ten hold roughly 28%. This material consisted of peripheral blood, taken 28 days after the second dose of the MenACWY control vaccine. Source of these receptors: an adult who received the MenACWY meningococcal vaccine as a control.

The chain links TRBV12-3 or TRBV12-4 to TRBJ2-4; no firm D call. The ends were cut back, 1 base at V and 6 bases at J, with 4 bases in the middle. This CDR3 is 12 amino acids long. CDR3 coding DNA: TGTGCCAGCAGTTTAGACAGAAACATTCAGTACTTC. Translating gives CASSLDRNIQYF.

The genes are TRBV19 and TRBJ2-7, with 7 bases aligning to TRBD2. CDR3 length: 14 amino acids. V shed 6 bases and J 2 bases; nucleotides not matched to a gene: 7. Per germline, CDR1 LNHDA and CDR2 SQIVND (reference sequence). The CDR3 DNA sequence: TGTGCCAGTAGGGATAGCGGGTACGCCTACGAGCAGTACTTC. Its translation: CASRDSGYAYEQYF.

The chain has TRBV28 and TRBJ1-4; D is unresolved. V shed 1 base and J shed 6 bases, with 12 bases lying between them. The germline CDR1 and CDR2 sequences are MDHEN and SYDVKM. This CDR3 is built from 15 residues. The CDR3 bases are TGTGCCAGCAGTTTATCAAGCCTGATTGATGAAAAACTGTTTTTT. Residues: CASSLSSLIDEKLFF.